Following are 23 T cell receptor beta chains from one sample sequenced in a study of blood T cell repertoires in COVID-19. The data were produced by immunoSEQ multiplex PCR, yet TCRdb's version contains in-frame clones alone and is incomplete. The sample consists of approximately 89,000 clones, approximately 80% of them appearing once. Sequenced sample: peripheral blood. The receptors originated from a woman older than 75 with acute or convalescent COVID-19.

For the CDR3, the DNA is TGTGCCAGCAGCTTAGGGACAGTCCGCTACGAGCAGTACTTC. Protein product: CASSLGTVRYEQYF. The rearrangement links TRBV11-2 to TRBJ2-7; a weak D match, TRBD1 (6 bases). Trimming took off 1 base at V and 3 bases at J, with 10 bases between the two ends. CDR1 is SGHAT and CDR2 is FQNNGV in the germline V gene. The CDR3 totals 14 residues. The variable domain in full, completed from reference TRBV11-2 and TRBJ2-7, reads EAGVAQSPRYKIIEKRQSVAFWCNPISGHATLYWYQQILGQGPKLLIQFQNNGVVDDSQLPKDRFSAERLKGVDSTLKIQPAKLEDSAVYLCASSLGTVRYEQYFGPGTRLTVT.

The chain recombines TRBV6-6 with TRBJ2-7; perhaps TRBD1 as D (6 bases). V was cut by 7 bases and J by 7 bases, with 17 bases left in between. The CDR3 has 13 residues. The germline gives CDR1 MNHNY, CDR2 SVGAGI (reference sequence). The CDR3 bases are TGTGCCAGCACCACCCCCTTAGGGGGTGAGCAGTACTTC. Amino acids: CASTTPLGGEQYF.

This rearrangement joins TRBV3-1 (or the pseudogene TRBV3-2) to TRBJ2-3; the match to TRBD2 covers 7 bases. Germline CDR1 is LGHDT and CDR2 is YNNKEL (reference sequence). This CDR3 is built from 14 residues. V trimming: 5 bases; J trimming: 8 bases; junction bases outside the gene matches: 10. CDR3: CASSFASGHGTQYF. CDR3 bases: TGTGCCAGCAGCTTCGCTAGCGGTCACGGTACGCAGTATTTT.

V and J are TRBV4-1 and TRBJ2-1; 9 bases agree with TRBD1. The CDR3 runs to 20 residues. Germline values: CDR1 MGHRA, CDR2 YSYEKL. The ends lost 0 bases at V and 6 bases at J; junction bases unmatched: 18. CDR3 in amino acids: CASSQDWRGADRGWSNEQFF. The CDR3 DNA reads TGCGCCAGCAGCCAAGATTGGAGAGGGGCCGACAGGGGGTGGTCCAATGAGCAGTTCTTC.

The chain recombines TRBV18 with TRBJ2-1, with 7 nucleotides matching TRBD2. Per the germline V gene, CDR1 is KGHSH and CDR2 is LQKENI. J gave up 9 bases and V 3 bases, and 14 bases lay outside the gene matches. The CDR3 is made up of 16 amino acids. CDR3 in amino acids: CASSPAYSGAAGEQFF. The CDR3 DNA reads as TGTGCCAGCTCACCGGCTTACAGCGGGGCAGCAGGTGAGCAGTTCTTC.

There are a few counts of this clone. CDR3 nucleotide sequence: TGTGCCAGCTCACTTACCCCGGGACAGGGGGCGTCTATGGATGGCTACACCTTC. As protein: CASSLTPGQGASMDGYTF. The chain uses TRBV18 and TRBJ1-2; TRBD1 aligns across 12 bases. The CDR3 covers 18 residues. The V gene's germline CDR1 is KGHSH and CDR2 LQKENI. V shed 4 bases, J shed 6 bases, and the junction held 15 bases outside the gene matches.

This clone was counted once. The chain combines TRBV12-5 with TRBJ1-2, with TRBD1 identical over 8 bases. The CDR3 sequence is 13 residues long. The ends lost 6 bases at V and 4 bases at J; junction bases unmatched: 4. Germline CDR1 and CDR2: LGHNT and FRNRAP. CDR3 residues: CASGSDRGYGYTF. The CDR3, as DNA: TGTGCTAGTGGCTCCGACAGGGGCTATGGCTACACCTTC.

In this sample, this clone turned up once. CDR3 sequence: CASSLGSGSHNEQFF. The CDR3 nucleotides are TGTGCCAGCAGCTTAGGTAGCGGATCCCACAATGAGCAGTTCTTC. The V and J genes are TRBV13 and TRBJ2-1; tentatively, D is TRBD2 (6 bases). Germline CDR1 is PRHDT and CDR2 is FYEKMQ (reference sequence). Trimming pared 0 bases from V and 5 bases from J, leaving 11 bases between. This CDR3 has 15 amino acids.

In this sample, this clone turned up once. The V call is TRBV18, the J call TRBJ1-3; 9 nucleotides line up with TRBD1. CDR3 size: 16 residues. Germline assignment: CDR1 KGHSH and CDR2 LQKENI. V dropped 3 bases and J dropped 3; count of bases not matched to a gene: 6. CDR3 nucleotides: TGTGCCAGCTCACCTACCGGGACAGGGCGTGGAAACACCATATATTTT. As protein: CASSPTGTGRGNTIYF.

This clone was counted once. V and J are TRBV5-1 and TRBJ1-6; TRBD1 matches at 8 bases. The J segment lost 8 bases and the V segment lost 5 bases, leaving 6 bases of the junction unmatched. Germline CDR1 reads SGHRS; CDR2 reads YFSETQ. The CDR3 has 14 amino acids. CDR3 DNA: TGCGCCAGCAGTATTCAGGGGGCCGATTCACCCCTCCACTTT. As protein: CASSIQGADSPLHF. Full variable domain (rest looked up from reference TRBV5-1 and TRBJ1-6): KAGVTQTPRYLIKTRGQQVTLSCSPISGHRSVSWYQQTPGQGLQFLFEYFSETQRNKGNFPGRFSGRQFSNSRSEMNVSTLELGDSALYLCASSIQGADSPLHFGNGTRLTVT.

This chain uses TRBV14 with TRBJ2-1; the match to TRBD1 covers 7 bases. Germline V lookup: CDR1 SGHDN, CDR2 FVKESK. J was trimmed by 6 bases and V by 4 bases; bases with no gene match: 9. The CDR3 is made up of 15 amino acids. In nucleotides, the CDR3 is TGTGCCAGCAGCCTTCGACAGGGTAGTGGCAATGAGCAGTTCTTC. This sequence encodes CASSLRQGSGNEQFF.

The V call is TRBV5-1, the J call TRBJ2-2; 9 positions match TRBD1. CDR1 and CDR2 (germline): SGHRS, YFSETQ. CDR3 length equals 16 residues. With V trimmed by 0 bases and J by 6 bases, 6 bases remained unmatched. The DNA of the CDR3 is TGCGCCAGCAGCTTGGGAACAGGGGGCGTATCCGGGGAGCTGTTTTTT. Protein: CASSLGTGGVSGELFF.

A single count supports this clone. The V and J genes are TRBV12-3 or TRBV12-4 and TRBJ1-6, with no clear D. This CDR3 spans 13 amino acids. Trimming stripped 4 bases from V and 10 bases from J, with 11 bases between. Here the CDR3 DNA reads TGTGCCAGCAGTTCCCCCGGAGGGTCACCCCTCCACTTT. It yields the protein CASSSPGGSPLHF.

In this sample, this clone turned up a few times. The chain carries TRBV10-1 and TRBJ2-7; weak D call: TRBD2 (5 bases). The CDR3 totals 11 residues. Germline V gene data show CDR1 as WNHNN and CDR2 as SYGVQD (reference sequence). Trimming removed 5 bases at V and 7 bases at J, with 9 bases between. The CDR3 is CASSLGEEQYF. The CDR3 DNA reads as TGCGCCAGCAGTCTCGGGGAAGAGCAGTACTTC.

CDR3 loop: CAWSAHGVYYGYTF. Written as DNA, the CDR3 is TGTGCCTGGAGTGCTCATGGAGTCTACTATGGCTACACCTTC. This rearrangement joins TRBV30 to TRBJ1-2; no definite D call. Germline assignment: CDR1 GTSNPN and CDR2 SVGIG (reference sequence). Trimming took 1 base from V and 3 from J, leaving 12 bases between them. The CDR3 runs 14 residues.

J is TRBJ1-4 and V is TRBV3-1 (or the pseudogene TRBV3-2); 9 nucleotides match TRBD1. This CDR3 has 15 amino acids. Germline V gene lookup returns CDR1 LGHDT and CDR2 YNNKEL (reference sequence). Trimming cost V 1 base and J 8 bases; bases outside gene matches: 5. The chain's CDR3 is CASSQAGTGREKLFF. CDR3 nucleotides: TGTGCCAGCAGCCAAGCTGGGACAGGGCGCGAAAAACTGTTTTTT.

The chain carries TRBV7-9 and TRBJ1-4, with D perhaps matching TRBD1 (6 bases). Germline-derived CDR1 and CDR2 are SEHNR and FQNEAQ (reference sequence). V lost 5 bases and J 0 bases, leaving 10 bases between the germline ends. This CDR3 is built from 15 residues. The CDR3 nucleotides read TGTGCCAGCAGCGACAGGAAAACAACTAATGAAAAACTGTTTTTT. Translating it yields CASSDRKTTNEKLFF.

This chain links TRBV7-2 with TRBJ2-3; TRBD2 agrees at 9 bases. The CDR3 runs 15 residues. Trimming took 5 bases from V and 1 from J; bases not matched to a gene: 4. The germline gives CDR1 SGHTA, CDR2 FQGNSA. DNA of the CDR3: TGTGCCAGCAGCAAAGCGGGGGGCGGCACAGATACGCAGTATTTT. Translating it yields CASSKAGGGTDTQYF.

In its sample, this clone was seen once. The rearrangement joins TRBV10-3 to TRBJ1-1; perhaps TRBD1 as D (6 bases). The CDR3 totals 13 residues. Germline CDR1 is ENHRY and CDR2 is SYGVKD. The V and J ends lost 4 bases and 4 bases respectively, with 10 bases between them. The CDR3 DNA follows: TGTGCCATCAGTGTGGGGGGGCGCACTGAAGCTTTCTTT. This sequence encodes CAISVGGRTEAFF.

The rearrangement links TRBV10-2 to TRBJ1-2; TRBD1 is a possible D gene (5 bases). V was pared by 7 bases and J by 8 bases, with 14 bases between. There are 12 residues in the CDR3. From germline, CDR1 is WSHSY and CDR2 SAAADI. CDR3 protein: CASTRQGIGYTF. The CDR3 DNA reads TGCGCCAGCACTAGGCAGGGTATCGGCTACACCTTC.

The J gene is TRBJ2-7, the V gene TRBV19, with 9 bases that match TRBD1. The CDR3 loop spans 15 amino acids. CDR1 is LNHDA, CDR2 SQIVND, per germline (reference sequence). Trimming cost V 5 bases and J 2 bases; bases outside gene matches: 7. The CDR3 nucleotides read TGTGCCAGTAGTTTCCGGGACAGGGTCGCCTACGAGCAGTACTTC. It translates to CASSFRDRVAYEQYF.

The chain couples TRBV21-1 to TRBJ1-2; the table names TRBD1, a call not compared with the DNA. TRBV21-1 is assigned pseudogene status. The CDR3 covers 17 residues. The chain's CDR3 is CASSGVRLTGFNYGYTF. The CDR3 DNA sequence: TGTGCCAGCAGCGGAGTCCGTCTGACAGGGTTTAACTATGGCTACACCTTC.

CDR3 loop: CASSSGTGKDTQYF. The CDR3 DNA reads as TGTGCCAGCAGCTCCGGGACAGGCAAAGATACGCAGTATTTT. The chain couples TRBV7-7 to TRBJ2-3; TRBD1 matches 8 bases. The V segment lost 4 bases and the J segment 5 bases; nucleotides outside the gene matches: 5. CDR3 length equals 14 residues. The germline CDR1 and CDR2 sequences are SSHAT and FNYEAQ (reference sequence).